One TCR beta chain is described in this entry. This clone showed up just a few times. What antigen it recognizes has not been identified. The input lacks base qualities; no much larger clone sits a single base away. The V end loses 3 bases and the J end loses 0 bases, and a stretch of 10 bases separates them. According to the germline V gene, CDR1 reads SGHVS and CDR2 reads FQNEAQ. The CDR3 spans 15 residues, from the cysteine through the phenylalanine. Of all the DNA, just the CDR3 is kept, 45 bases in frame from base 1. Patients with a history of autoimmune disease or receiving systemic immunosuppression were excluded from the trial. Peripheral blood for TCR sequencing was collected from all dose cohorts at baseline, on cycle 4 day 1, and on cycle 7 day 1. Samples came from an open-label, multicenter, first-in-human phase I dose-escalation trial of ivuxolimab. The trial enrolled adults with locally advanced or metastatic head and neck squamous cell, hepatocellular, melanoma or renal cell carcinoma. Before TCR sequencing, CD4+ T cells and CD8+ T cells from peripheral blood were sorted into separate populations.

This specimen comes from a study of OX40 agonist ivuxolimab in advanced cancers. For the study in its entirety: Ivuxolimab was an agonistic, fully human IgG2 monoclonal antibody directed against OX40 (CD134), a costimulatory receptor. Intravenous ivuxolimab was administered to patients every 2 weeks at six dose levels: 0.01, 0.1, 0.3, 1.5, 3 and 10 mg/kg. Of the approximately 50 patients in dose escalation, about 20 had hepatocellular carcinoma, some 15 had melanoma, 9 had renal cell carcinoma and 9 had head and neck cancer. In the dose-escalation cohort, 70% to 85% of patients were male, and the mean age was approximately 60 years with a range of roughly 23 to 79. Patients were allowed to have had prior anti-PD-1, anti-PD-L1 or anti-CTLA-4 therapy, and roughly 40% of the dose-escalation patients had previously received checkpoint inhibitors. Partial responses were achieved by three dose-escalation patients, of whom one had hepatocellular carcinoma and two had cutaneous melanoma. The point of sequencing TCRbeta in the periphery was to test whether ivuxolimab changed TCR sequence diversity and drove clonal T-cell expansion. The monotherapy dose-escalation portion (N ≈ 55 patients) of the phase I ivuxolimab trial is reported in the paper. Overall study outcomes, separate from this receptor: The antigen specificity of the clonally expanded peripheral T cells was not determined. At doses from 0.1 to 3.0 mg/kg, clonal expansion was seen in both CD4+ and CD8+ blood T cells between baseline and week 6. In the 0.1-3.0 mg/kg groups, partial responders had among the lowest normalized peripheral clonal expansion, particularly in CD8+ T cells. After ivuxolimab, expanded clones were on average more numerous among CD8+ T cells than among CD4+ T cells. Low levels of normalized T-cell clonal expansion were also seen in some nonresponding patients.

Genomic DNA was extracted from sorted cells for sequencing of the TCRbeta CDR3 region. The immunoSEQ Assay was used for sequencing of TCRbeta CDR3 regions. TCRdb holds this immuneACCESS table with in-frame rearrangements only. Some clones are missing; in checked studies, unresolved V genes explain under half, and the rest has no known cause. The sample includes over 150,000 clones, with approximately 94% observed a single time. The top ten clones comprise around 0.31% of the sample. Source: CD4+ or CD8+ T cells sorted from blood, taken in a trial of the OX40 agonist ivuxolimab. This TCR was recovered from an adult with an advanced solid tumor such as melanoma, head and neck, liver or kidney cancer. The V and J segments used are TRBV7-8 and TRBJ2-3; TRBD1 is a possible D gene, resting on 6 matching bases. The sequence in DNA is TGTGCCAGCAGCTTTAACAGGGCTAGCACAGATACGCAGTATTTT. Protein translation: CASSFNRASTDTQYF.